What follows are 30 T cell receptor beta chains derived from one specimen sequenced in a study of cytomegalovirus exposure and HLA in healthy donors (dated by TCRdb to about 2017). The library came from the immunoSEQ multiplex PCR assay. For the multiplex PCR, a mixture combining 60 forward primers for TCR Vbeta segments and 13 reverse primers for TCR Jbeta segments was used. This is the immuneACCESS table as TCRdb keeps it, with only in-frame sequences that have V and J called. A part of the clones is gone; compared with another copy, unresolved V genes explain less than half, and the rest is unexplained. Recorded for this sample are about 160,000 clones; 70% to 80% of them occurred a single time. 4.3% of the sample comes from the top ten. The sequenced sample consisted of PBMCs. Source of these receptors: a middle-aged man in good health and CMV-seronegative.

The chain employs TRBV19 and TRBJ1-2; D ambiguous. CDR1 is LNHDA and CDR2 is SQIVND in the germline V gene (reference sequence). Trimming stripped 7 bases from V and 4 bases from J, with 16 bases between. The CDR3 has 14 residues. CDR3 nucleotides: TGTGCCAGTAACGGGGATTCGACGGGCTATGGCTACACCTTC. Translating it yields CASNGDSTGYGYTF.

This sequence joins TRBV5-4 and TRBJ1-6; TRBD1 might be the D (6 bases). This CDR3 comprises 15 residues. The V end was cut by 2 bases, the J end by 10 bases, with 16 bases between. The V gene's germline CDR1 is SGHNT and CDR2 YYREEE (reference sequence). DNA of the CDR3: TGTGCCAGCAGCTTTCCAGGGGCAAGTAAATCACCCCTCCACTTT. Translated: CASSFPGASKSPLHF.

The V gene is TRBV5-5, the J gene TRBJ1-5; TRBD1 might be the D (5 bases). The germline V gene encodes CDR1 SGHKS and CDR2 YYEKEE (reference sequence). V was shortened by 7 bases and J by 6 bases, with 11 bases between the two germline ends. There are 12 residues in the CDR3. The CDR3: CASLAGGQPQHF. As DNA, the CDR3 is TGTGCCAGCCTGGCCGGGGGTCAGCCCCAGCATTTT. The entire variable domain, with the rest obtained from reference TRBV5-5 and TRBJ1-5, is as follows: DAGVTQSPTHLIKTRGQQVTLRCSPISGHKSVSWYQQVLGQGPQFIFQYYEKEERGRGNFPDRFSARQFPNYSSELNVNALLLGDSALYLCASLAGGQPQHFGDGTRLSIL.

This chain links TRBV18 with TRBJ1-1, with a weak D call TRBD1 (6 bases). The CDR3 is made up of 14 amino acids. Trimming took 2 bases from V and 4 from J, leaving 11 bases between them. Germline assignment: CDR1 KGHSH and CDR2 LQKENI. For the CDR3, the DNA is TGTGCCAGCTCACCAGCGCCAGGGGTCACTGAAGCTTTCTTT. Protein product: CASSPAPGVTEAFF.

The sample holds a few counts of this clone. V and J are TRBV5-1 and TRBJ1-1; possible D gene TRBD1, 5 bases. Germline V gives CDR1 SGHRS, CDR2 YFSETQ. The V end was cut by 4 bases, the J end by 6 bases, with 19 bases between. The CDR3 loop spans 15 amino acids. This CDR3 is CASSPGGGSAPEAFF. DNA of the CDR3: TGCGCCAGCAGCCCTGGCGGGGGATCAGCACCTGAAGCTTTCTTT.

This clone was seen more than once but under ten times. The genes are TRBV5-1 and TRBJ2-5; 7 bases match TRBD2. The germline V gene encodes CDR1 SGHRS and CDR2 YFSETQ. Germline trimming cut 2 bases from V and 1 base from J; bases unmatched to any gene: 8. The CDR3 contains 16 residues. CDR3 protein: CASSFLGGVIQETQYF. In DNA, the CDR3 is TGCGCCAGCAGCTTTCTTGGGGGGGTGATCCAAGAGACCCAGTACTTC.

The chain joins TRBV4-1 to TRBJ2-7; 9 bases are shared with TRBD1. Trimming removed 4 bases from V and 2 bases from J; junction bases left unmatched: 6. Per the germline V gene, CDR1 is MGHRA and CDR2 is YSYEKL. CDR3 size: 15 residues. CDR3 DNA sequence: TGCGCCAGCAGCCGGAACGACAGGGGGACCTACGAGCAGTACTTC. This encodes CASSRNDRGTYEQYF.

For the CDR3, the DNA is TGTGCCAGCAGTTTATCCGTTAACTATGGCTACACCTTC. It encodes CASSLSVNYGYTF. V and J are TRBV28 and TRBJ1-2, with unresolved D. The ends were cut back, 1 base at V and 1 base at J, with 4 bases in the middle. CDR3 length: 13 amino acids. Germline CDR1 is MDHEN and CDR2 is SYDVKM.

The V gene is TRBV6-5, the J gene TRBJ2-7, with D maybe TRBD2 (5 bases). Trimming shortened V by 6 bases and J by 0 bases, and 12 bases separated the two germline ends. Germline lookup yields CDR1 MNHEY and CDR2 SVGAGI. The CDR3 is made up of 14 amino acids. The CDR3 reads CASRTDGGSYEQYF. Written as DNA, the CDR3 is TGTGCCAGCAGGACGGACGGAGGCTCCTACGAGCAGTACTTC.

This chain uses TRBV7-9 with TRBJ1-1; 7 nucleotides agree with TRBD1. The CDR3 contains 19 residues. V shed 5 bases and J 1 base; nucleotides not matched to a gene: 19. Per germline, CDR1 SEHNR and CDR2 FQNEAQ (reference sequence). In DNA, the CDR3 is TGTGCCAGCAGCGACGGTTGGCAGGGGGGACCTTTAAAGAACACTGAAGCTTTCTTT. Translating gives CASSDGWQGGPLKNTEAFF.

The chain combines TRBV7-9 with TRBJ2-1; tentative D call: TRBD1 (6 bases). This CDR3 region has 15 residues. Germline V lookup: CDR1 SEHNR, CDR2 FQNEAQ (reference sequence). V lost 6 bases and J lost 2, with 14 bases in between. The CDR3 loop reads CASRSRDTPYNEQFF. The CDR3 DNA reads as TGTGCCAGCAGGTCTCGGGACACCCCCTACAATGAGCAGTTCTTC.

This chain uses TRBV13 with TRBJ2-2; D not certain. The germline CDR1 and CDR2 sequences are PRHDT and FYEKMQ (reference sequence). The CDR3 extends over 13 amino acids. Trimming left V 4 bases short and J 7 bases short, with 10 bases between. The DNA for the CDR3 is TGTGCCAGCAGCTCGGTATTTGGCGGGGAGCTGTTTTTT. This encodes CASSSVFGGELFF. The full variable domain, completed using reference TRBV13 and TRBJ2-2, is AAGVIQSPRHLIKEKRETATLKCYPIPRHDTVYWYQQGPGQDPQFLISFYEKMQSDKGSIPDRFSAQQFSDYHSELNMSSLELGDSALYFCASSSVFGGELFFGEGSRLTVL.

The rearrangement joins TRBV9 to TRBJ1-3; D unclear. Trimming took 0 bases from V and 7 from J, leaving 14 bases between them. The CDR3 totals 15 residues. Per germline, CDR1 SGDLS and CDR2 YYNGEE. In nucleotides, the CDR3 is TGTGCCAGCAGCGTAGGTGGAGTCTCTGTTAACACCATATATTTT. Amino acids: CASSVGGVSVNTIYF.

The V and J genes are TRBV7-3 and TRBJ2-1; TRBD2 agrees at 9 bases. This CDR3 is 16 amino acids long. Germline V gene data show CDR1 as SGHTA and CDR2 as FQGTGA. Trimming took 1 base from V and 7 from J; bases not matched to a gene: 8. CDR3 nucleotides: TGTGCCAGCAGCTTAAAGGGCGGGGGGGCCGGGAATGAGCAGTTCTTC. As protein: CASSLKGGGAGNEQFF.

This chain connects TRBV6-5 to TRBJ2-7; D perhaps matches TRBD1 (5 bases). Per the germline V gene, CDR1 is MNHEY and CDR2 is SVGAGI. The CDR3 runs 13 residues. V gave up 7 bases and J gave up 5 bases, with 15 bases separating them. For the CDR3, the DNA is TGTGCCAGCACTAAGACAGCTTGGCACGAGCAGTACTTC. This codes for CASTKTAWHEQYF.

A few counts support this clone. The chain recombines TRBV7-2 with TRBJ2-7; the match to TRBD1 covers 10 bases. Germline-derived CDR1 and CDR2 are SGHTA and FQGNSA. V shed 5 bases and J 4 bases; nucleotides not matched to a gene: 5. The CDR3 covers 14 residues. DNA of the CDR3: TGTGCCAGCAGCCGTGGACAGGGGGGTTACGAGCAGTACTTC. It is translated as CASSRGQGGYEQYF.

With regard to this clone: A much larger clone lies a single base off, so this may be a read error. The chain has TRBV27 and TRBJ2-2; weak D call: TRBD1 (5 bases). Germline V gives CDR1 MNHEY, CDR2 SMNVEV (reference sequence). The CDR3 totals 12 residues. The germline V and J ends were trimmed by 6 bases and 6 bases, with 8 bases remaining between them. This CDR3 reads CASSSGSGELFF. In nucleotides, the CDR3 is TGTGCCAGCAGCTCAGGGTCCGGGGAGCTGTTTTTT.

The chain combines TRBV5-6 with TRBJ1-5; possibly TRBD1 for D (6 bases). V lost 2 bases, J lost 2 bases, and 11 bases lay in between. CDR3 length: 15 amino acids. Germline V gene lookup returns CDR1 SGHDT and CDR2 YYEEEE. CDR3 residues: CASSFGGRGNQPQHF. DNA for the CDR3: TGTGCCAGCAGCTTCGGGGGGCGCGGCAATCAGCCCCAGCATTTT.

The gene calls are TRBV6-1 and TRBJ1-1, with D perhaps TRBD1 (6 bases). V was cut by 6 bases and J by 5 bases, with 16 bases left in between. CDR1 and CDR2 from the germline V gene are MNHNS and SASEGT. The CDR3 is 14 residues long. This CDR3 reads CASSETGAGTEAFF. DNA for the CDR3: TGTGCCAGCAGCGAGACAGGCGCCGGGACTGAAGCTTTCTTT.

V and J are TRBV6-5 and TRBJ1-1; TRBD1 is a possible D gene (5 bases). The CDR3 sequence is 13 residues long. Germline assignment: CDR1 MNHEY and CDR2 SVGAGI. V was pared by 6 bases and J by 6 bases, with 14 bases between. The CDR3 loop is CASRPGGSPEAFF. CDR3 DNA sequence: TGTGCCAGCAGACCCGGGGGGTCCCCTGAAGCTTTCTTT.

The chain links TRBV2 to TRBJ1-6; no clear D gene. V lost 4 bases to trimming and J lost 6 bases, with 7 bases between them. The CDR3 sequence is 13 residues long. The V gene's germline CDR1 is SNHLY and CDR2 FYNNEI. The CDR3, as DNA: TGTGCCAGCAGTGTGAACAGTAATTCACCCCTCCACTTT. As protein: CASSVNSNSPLHF.

In nucleotides, the CDR3 is TGTGCCTGGAGTGTGGCAGGGGGGAGTGCCTACAATGAGCAGTTCTTC. Its protein is CAWSVAGGSAYNEQFF. The chain uses TRBV30 and TRBJ2-1; D might be TRBD1 (7 bases). CDR3 length: 16 residues. V was trimmed by 0 bases and J by 2 bases, leaving 14 bases between them. The germline gives CDR1 GTSNPN, CDR2 SVGIG (reference sequence).

The table lists this clone with a count of one. The rearrangement uses TRBV5-1 and TRBJ1-1; D uncertain. CDR3 size: 13 residues. V lost 0 bases and J 4 bases, leaving 7 bases between the germline ends. CDR1 is SGHRS and CDR2 is YFSETQ in the germline V gene. As DNA, the CDR3 is TGCGCCAGCAGCTTGGCGGAGCTCACTGAAGCTTTCTTT. Residues: CASSLAELTEAFF.

The rearrangement links TRBV7-9 to TRBJ2-2; no definite D call. Trimming took 1 base from V and 6 from J, leaving 12 bases between them. The CDR3 spans 15 residues. Germline CDR1 reads SEHNR; CDR2 reads FQNEAQ (reference sequence). This CDR3 reads CASSLVVPAAGELFF. CDR3 in DNA: TGTGCCAGCAGCTTAGTGGTTCCGGCGGCCGGGGAGCTGTTTTTT.

The chain employs TRBV6-5 and TRBJ1-6; 9 nucleotides match TRBD1. CDR1 and CDR2 (germline): MNHEY, SVGAGI. V was clipped by 6 bases and J by 10 bases; unmatched bases: 4. This CDR3 spans 13 amino acids. CDR3 amino acids: CASRGTGFSPLHF. CDR3 DNA: TGTGCCAGCAGAGGGACAGGGTTCTCACCCCTCCACTTT.

This sequence joins TRBV5-1 and TRBJ2-3, with 7 bases identical to TRBD1. Germline loops: CDR1 SGHRS, CDR2 YFSETQ. The CDR3 covers 15 residues. The junction had 1 base not matched to a gene; V was cut back by 0 bases and J by 0 bases. Written as DNA, the CDR3 is TGCGCCAGCAGCTTGGAGGGACAGAGCACAGATACGCAGTATTTT. Translated: CASSLEGQSTDTQYF.

The chain has TRBV30 and TRBJ1-2; unclear D gene. Trimming removed 5 bases at V and 1 base at J, with 20 bases between. Germline CDR1 is GTSNPN and CDR2 is SVGIG (reference sequence). The CDR3 spans 16 residues. CDR3 residues: CAWSTKSGSLNYGYTF. CDR3 bases: TGTGCCTGGTCGACTAAATCAGGTAGTCTTAACTATGGCTACACCTTC.

J is TRBJ2-7 and V is TRBV7-9; D may be TRBD1 (6 bases). Germline lookup yields CDR1 SEHNR and CDR2 FQNEAQ (reference sequence). The CDR3 runs 14 residues. The V and J ends lost 5 bases and 1 base respectively, with 12 bases between them. DNA for the CDR3: TGTGCCAGCAGCCCACCGGGACATTCCTACGAGCAGTACTTC. It specifies CASSPPGHSYEQYF.

The V call is TRBV7-6, the J call TRBJ2-7; D unclear. The CDR3 spans 12 residues. V lost 5 bases and J lost 4, with 9 bases in between. Per germline, CDR1 SGHVS and CDR2 FNYEAQ. In nucleotides, the CDR3 is TGTGCCAGCAGCCCCTCAGATTACGAGCAGTACTTC. Amino acid sequence: CASSPSDYEQYF.

The chain is built from TRBV19 and TRBJ2-3; TRBD2 agrees at 11 bases. The CDR3 has 17 amino acids. Germline loops: CDR1 LNHDA, CDR2 SQIVND (reference sequence). Trimming at V came to 2 bases and at J to 4 bases, leaving 8 bases not matched to a gene. The CDR3 protein is CASSIPRVAGGPDTQYF. In DNA, the CDR3 is TGTGCCAGTAGTATACCCCGGGTAGCGGGGGGGCCAGATACGCAGTATTTT.